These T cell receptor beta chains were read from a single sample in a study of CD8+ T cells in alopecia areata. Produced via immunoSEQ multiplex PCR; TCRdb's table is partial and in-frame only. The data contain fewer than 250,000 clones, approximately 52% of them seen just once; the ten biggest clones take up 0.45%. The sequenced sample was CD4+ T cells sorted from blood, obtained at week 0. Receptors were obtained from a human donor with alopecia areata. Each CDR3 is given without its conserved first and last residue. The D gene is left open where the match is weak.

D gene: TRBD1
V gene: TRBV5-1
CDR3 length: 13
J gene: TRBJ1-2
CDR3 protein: ASSAGTGPLYGYT

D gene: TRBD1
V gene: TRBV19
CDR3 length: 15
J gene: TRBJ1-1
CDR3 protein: ASSTERQGFGRTEAF

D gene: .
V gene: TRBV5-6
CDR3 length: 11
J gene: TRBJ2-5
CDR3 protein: ASSRTRRETQY

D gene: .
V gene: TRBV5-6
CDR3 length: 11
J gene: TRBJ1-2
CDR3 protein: ASSLVERYGYT

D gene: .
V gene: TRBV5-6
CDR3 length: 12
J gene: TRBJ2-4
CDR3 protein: ASSPGHGGVIQY

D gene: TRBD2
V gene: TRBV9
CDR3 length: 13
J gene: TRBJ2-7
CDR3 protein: ASSVDPSGSYEQY

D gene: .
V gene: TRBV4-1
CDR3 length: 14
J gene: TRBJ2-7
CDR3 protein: ASSHGAAYGVTEQY

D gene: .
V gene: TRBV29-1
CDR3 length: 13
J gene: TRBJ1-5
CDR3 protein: SVGQDSHSNQPQH

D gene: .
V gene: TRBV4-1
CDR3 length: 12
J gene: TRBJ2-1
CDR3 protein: ASSQGADYQEQF

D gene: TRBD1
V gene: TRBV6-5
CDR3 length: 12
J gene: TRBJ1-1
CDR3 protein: ASSWTGLNTEAF

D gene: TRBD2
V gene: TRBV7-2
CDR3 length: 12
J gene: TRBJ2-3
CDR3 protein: ASTRGGGTDTQY

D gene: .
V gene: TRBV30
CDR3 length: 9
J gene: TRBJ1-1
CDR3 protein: AWSVRYEAF

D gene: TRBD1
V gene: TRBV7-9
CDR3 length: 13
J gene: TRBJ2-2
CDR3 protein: ASSPTGGYTGELF

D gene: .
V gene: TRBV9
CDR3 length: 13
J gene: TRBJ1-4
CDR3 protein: ASSRGSPSNEKLF

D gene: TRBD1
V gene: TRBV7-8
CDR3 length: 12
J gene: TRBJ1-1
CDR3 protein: ASVPGQGYTEAF

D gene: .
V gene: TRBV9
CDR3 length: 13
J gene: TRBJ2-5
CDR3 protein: ASSGVPGQGETQY

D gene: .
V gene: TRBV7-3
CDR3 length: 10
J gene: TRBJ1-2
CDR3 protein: ASSPAGYGYT

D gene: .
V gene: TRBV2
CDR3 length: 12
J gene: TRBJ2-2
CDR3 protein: ASKVRVGTGELF

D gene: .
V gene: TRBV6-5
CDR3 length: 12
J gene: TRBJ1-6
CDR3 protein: ASRSGKTNSPLH

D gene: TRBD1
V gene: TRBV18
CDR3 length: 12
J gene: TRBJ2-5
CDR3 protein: ASSPSGQRETQY

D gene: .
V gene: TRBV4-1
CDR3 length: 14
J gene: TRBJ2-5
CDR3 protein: ASSQMWGRSQETQY

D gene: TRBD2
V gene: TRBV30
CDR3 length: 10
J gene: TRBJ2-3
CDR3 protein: ARGTSPDTQY

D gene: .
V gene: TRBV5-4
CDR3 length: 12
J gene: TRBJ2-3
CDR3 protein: ASSLRTRFSTQY

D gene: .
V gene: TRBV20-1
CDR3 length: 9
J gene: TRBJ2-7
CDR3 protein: SAIGGHEQY

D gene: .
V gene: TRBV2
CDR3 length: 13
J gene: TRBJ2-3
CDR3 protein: ASTGGMISTDTQY

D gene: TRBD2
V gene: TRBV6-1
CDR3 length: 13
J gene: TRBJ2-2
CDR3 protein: ASSEVGRAQGELF

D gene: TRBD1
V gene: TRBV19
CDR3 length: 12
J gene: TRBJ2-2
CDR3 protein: ASTKGADTGELF

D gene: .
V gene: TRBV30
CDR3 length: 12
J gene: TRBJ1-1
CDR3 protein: AWSVATMNTEAF

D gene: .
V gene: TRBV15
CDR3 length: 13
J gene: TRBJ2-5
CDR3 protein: ATSRGTAIRETQY

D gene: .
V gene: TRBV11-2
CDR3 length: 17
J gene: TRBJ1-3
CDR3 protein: ASSSISHHDSTSGNTIY

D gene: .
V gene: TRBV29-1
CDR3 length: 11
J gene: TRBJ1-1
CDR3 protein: SVRHGMNTEAF

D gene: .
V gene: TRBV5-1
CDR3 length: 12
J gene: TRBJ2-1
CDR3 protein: ASSLLAEINEQF

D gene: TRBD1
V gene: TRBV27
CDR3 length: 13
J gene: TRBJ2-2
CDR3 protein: ASRPTGLGTGELF

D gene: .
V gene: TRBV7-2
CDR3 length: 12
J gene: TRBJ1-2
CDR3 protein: ASSLVTSPYGYT

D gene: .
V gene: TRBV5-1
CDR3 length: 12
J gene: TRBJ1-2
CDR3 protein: ASSLDSPLGGYT

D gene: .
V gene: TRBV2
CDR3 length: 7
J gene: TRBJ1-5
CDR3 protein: ASGQPQH

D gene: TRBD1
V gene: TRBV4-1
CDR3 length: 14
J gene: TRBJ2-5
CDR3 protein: ASSQGVGQGEETQY

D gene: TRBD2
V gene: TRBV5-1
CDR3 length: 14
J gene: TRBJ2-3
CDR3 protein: ASHGLAGDLTDTQY

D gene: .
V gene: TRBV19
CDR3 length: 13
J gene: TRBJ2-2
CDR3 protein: ASSTNRENTGELF

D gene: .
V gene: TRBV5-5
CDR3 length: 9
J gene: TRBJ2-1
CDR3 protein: ASSFLNEQF

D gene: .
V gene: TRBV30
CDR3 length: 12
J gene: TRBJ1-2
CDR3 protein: AWSAPLRNYGYT

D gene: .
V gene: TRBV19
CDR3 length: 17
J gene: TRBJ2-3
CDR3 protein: ASSTLPVSSHRFTDTQY

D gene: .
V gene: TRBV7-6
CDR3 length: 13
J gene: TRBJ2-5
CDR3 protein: ASSLGLQRMETQY

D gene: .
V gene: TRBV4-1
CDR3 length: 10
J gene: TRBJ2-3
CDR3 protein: ASSQLKDTQY

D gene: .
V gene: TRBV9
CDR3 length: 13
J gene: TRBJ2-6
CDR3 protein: ASSPRTPGANVLT

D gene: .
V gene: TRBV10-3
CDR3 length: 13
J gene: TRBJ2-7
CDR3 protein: AISELPRGAYEQY

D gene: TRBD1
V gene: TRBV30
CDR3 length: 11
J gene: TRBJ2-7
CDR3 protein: AWSVQGAYEQY

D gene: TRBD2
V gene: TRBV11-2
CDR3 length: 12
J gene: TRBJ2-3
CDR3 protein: ASSRAGSTDTQY

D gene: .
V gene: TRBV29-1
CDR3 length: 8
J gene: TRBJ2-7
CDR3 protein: SVESYEQY